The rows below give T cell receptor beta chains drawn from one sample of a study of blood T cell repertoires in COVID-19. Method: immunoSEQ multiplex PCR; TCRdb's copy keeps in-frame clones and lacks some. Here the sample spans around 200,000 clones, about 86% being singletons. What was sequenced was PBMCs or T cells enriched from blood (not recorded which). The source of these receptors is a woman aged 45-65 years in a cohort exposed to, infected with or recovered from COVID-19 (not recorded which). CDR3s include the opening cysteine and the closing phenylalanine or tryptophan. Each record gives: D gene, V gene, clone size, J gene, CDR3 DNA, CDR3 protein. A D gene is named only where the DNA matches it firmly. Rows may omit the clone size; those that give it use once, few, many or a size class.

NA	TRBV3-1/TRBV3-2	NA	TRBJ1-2	TGTGCCAGCAGCCTCCAAACTGGTCTGAACTATGGCTACACCTTC	CASSLQTGLNYGYTF
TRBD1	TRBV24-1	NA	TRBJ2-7	TGTGCCACCAGTGATTCAGGGGGCGCAACCTACGAGCAGTACTTC	CATSDSGGATYEQYF
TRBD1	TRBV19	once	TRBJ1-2	TGTGCCAGTACTAACAGGGGTCTTTTGTATGGCTACACCTTC	CASTNRGLLYGYTF
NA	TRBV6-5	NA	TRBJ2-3	TGTGCCAGCAGCGTAGACAGGAGCACAGATACGCAGTATTTT	CASSVDRSTDTQYF
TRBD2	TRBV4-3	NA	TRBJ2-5	TGCGCCAGCAGCCAAGATCTGAGCGGGGGGGAACAAGAGACCCAGTACTTC	CASSQDLSGGEQETQYF
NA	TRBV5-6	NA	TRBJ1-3	TGTGCCAGCAGCGACGGGACTAAAAACACCATATATTTT	CASSDGTKNTIYF
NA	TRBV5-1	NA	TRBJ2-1	TGCGCCAGCAGCTTGAGTAGCGGCGAGCAGTTCTTC	CASSLSSGEQFF
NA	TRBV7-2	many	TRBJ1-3	TGTGCCAGCAGCCCACAGGGTGGGTCGGGAAACACCATATATTTT	CASSPQGGSGNTIYF
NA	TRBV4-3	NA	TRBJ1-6	TGCGCCAGCAGCCAGATGACAGTCCCATATGATTCACCCCTCCACTTT	CASSQMTVPYDSPLHF
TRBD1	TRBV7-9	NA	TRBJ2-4	TGTGCCAGCAGCTTGCAACAGGGGGCGGACATTCAGTACTTC	CASSLQQGADIQYF
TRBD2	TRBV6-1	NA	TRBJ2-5	TGTGCCAGCAGTGAAGGGGCTAGCGGGGGGGTAGAGACCCAGTACTTC	CASSEGASGGVETQYF
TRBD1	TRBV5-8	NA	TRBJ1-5	TGTGCCGCAGGGGGGCGCGGGAACAATCAGCCCCAGCATTTT	CAAGGRGNNQPQHF
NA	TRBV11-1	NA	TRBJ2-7	TGTGCCAGCAGCCTTCCGGGACTTTTCTACGAGCAGTACTTC	CASSLPGLFYEQYF
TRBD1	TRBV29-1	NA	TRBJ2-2	TGCAGCGTTAACAGGGGCGGCGGGGAGCTGTTTTTT	CSVNRGGGELFF
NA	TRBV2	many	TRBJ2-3	TGTGCCAGCAGTATCAGGGTAGATACGCAGTATTTT	CASSIRVDTQYF
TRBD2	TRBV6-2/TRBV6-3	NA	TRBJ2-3	TGTGCCAGCAGTTCATACGCGCGGGGGACAGATACGCAGTATTTT	CASSSYARGTDTQYF
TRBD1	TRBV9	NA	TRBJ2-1	TGTGCCAGCAGCGCCCGAACCGGGACAGGGGGCTTCAATGAGCAGTTCTTC	CASSARTGTGGFNEQFF
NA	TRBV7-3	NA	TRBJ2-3	TGTGCCAGCAGCTTTGACAGAAGCACAGATACGCAGTATTTT	CASSFDRSTDTQYF
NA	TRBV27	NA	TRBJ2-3	TGTGCCAGCAGAGGGGGGGGGCCAGATACGCAGTATTTT	CASRGGGPDTQYF
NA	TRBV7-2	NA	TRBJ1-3	TGTGCCAGCAGAGAAGGGGGATCAGGAAACACCATATATTTT	CASREGGSGNTIYF
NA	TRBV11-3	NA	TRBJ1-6	TGTGCCAGCAGCTTATCCTCTCTACCGAATTCACCCCTCCACTTT	CASSLSSLPNSPLHF
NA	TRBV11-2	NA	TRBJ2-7	TGTGCCAGCAGCTTACATATCGGCGGATATCATACCTACGAGCAGTACTTC	CASSLHIGGYHTYEQYF
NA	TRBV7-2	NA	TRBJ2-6	TGTGCCAGCAGCTGGCAGGGTACCTCTGGGGCCAACGTCCTGACTTTC	CASSWQGTSGANVLTF